The entry below gives a single T cell receptor beta chain sequence along with its context. What it recognizes is unknown. The CDR3 is 8 amino acids. CDR1 is DFQATT and CDR2 is SNEGSKA in the germline V gene (reference sequence). Trimming took off 6 bases at V and 12 bases at J, with 6 bases between the two ends. Sequencing was performed with immunoSEQ multiplex PCR; in TCRdb, only in-frame clones are kept and a portion is missing. Altogether around 55,000 clones are present, roughly two thirds being singletons, with the ten largest covering about a sixth. The data are from a study of vaccination effects on CD4 cells after COVID-19. Study summary: Participants completed two doses of the BNT162b2 or mRNA-1273 vaccine. Notes on the study in general: Late after vaccination, infection- and vaccine-induced clones showed marked clonal contraction.

Using viral peptide pools, the ViraFEST assay grew out antigen-specific CD4+ T cells prior to sequencing. Isolating CD4+ T cells followed ten to eleven days of culture. According to the study, vaccine recipients showed no prior SARS-CoV-2 infection and negative nucleocapsid antibodies. A density of approximately 2 million PBMC per well was used; these cells were cultured with around 10 IU/ml IL-2 and roughly 10 ug/ml peptides. In the cultures, half the medium was exchanged for IL-2 medium on days 3 and 7. The source material was CD4+ T cells from PBMCs cultured with SARS-CoV-2 spike peptides, sampled before COVID-19 vaccination. The V call is TRBV20-1, the J call TRBJ2-1; D remains ambiguous. The sequence derives from a human donor who received a COVID-19 vaccine. The CDR3 DNA sequence: TGCAGTGCAGCTGGGCAGTTCTTC. Protein: CSAAGQFF.